Each of the 10 T cell receptor beta chains below was sequenced from the same sample in a study of cytomegalovirus exposure and HLA in healthy donors. 60 Vbeta and 13 Jbeta primers were used in PCR. The assay was immunoSEQ multiplex PCR, and TCRdb's table has in-frame clones only and misses some. The data contain 50,000 to 75,000 clones, about four fifths of them seen just once; the ten biggest clones take up roughly 7.1%. The sequenced material came from PBMCs. Receptors were obtained from a man aged 30 to 45 in good health and CMV-seropositive.

The gene calls are TRBV13 and TRBJ1-3; D is unresolved. Germline lookup yields CDR1 PRHDT and CDR2 FYEKMQ (reference sequence). The CDR3 spans 14 residues. V lost 2 bases and J 0 bases, leaving 5 bases between the germline ends. CDR3 DNA: TGTGCCAGCAGCTTACGCAGCTCTGGAAACACCATATATTTT. It encodes CASSLRSSGNTIYF.

J is TRBJ2-7 and V is TRBV5-1; D is perhaps TRBD1 (5 bases). The CDR3 extends over 11 amino acids. CDR1 SGHRS and CDR2 YFSETQ come from the germline V gene. With 7 bases removed from V and 2 bases from J, the gap between germline ends came to 7 bases. In nucleotides, the CDR3 is TGCGCCAGCCAGGGTGCCTACGAGCAGTACTTC. This encodes CASQGAYEQYF.

The chain joins TRBV7-2 to TRBJ1-1; 11 bases match TRBD1. Per germline, CDR1 SGHTA and CDR2 FQGNSA. The CDR3 has 17 amino acids. Losses at the gene ends were 1 base for V and 3 bases for J; bases not matched to a gene: 7. The CDR3, as DNA: TGTGCCAGCAGCTTAGTCTTTGGGGGACAGGGGGACACTGAAGCTTTCTTT. Translating it yields CASSLVFGGQGDTEAFF.

The V gene is TRBV7-2, the J gene TRBJ2-5; no definite D call. The V end was cut by 4 bases, the J end by 7 bases, with 10 bases between. CDR1 is SGHTA and CDR2 is FQGNSA in the germline V gene. The CDR3 covers 12 residues. DNA of the CDR3: TGTGCCAGCAGCTCCCGCGGTGGGACCCAGTACTTC. Encoded protein: CASSSRGGTQYF.

This chain uses TRBV10-3 with TRBJ2-2, with 9 bases matching TRBD1. This CDR3 contains 16 residues. Germline V lookup: CDR1 ENHRY, CDR2 SYGVKD. V gave up 6 bases and J gave up 1 base; unmatched junction bases: 6. The CDR3 region is CAIRPSTGGNTGELFF. As DNA, the CDR3 is TGTGCCATCAGGCCCTCGACAGGGGGGAACACCGGGGAGCTGTTTTTT.

By share of the sample, this clone is medium-sized. The genes are TRBV6-4 and TRBJ2-1; 8 nucleotides agree with TRBD2. The CDR3 consists of 13 residues. The V gene end was trimmed by 6 bases and the J gene end by 2 bases; junction bases not matched to a gene: 0. Germline lookup yields CDR1 MRHNA and CDR2 SNTAGT. The CDR3 spells CASSGGAYNEQFF. The CDR3 region has the DNA TGTGCCAGCAGCGGGGGGGCCTACAATGAGCAGTTCTTC.

This clone was observed a few times. This chain links TRBV13 with TRBJ1-4; TRBD1 agrees at 8 bases. The germline gives CDR1 PRHDT, CDR2 FYEKMQ (reference sequence). With V trimmed by 5 bases and J by 12 bases, 11 bases remained unmatched. This CDR3 has 14 amino acids. The CDR3, as DNA: TGTGCCAGCAGCCCCGGACAGGGCGGTGAGGAACTGTTTTTT. Amino acid sequence: CASSPGQGGEELFF.

The V gene is TRBV6-6, the J gene TRBJ1-4; 7 bases fit TRBD1. The ends lost 10 bases at V and 5 bases at J; junction bases unmatched: 10. The CDR3 length is 14 residues. CDR1 and CDR2 from the germline V gene are MNHNY and SVGAGI (reference sequence). CDR3 region: CATKPTGNNEKLFF. The DNA of the CDR3 is TGTGCCACCAAGCCGACAGGGAACAATGAAAAACTGTTTTTT.

This clone was seen a few times. The chain combines TRBV6-4 with TRBJ2-1, with 12 nucleotides matching TRBD2. Losses at the gene ends were 2 bases for V and 7 bases for J; bases not matched to a gene: 3. In germline, CDR1 is MRHNA, CDR2 SNTAGT. CDR3 length equals 15 residues. Here the CDR3 DNA reads TGTGCCAGCAGTGACGGCACTAGCGGGGGGAATGAGCAGTTCTTC. Protein: CASSDGTSGGNEQFF.

V and J are TRBV15 and TRBJ2-3; 11 positions agree with TRBD2. Germline lookup yields CDR1 LNHNV and CDR2 YYDKDF (reference sequence). V shed 0 bases and J 8 bases; nucleotides not matched to a gene: 7. The CDR3 totals 16 residues. The CDR3 sequence: CATSRDVLAGAGTQYF. DNA for the CDR3: TGTGCCACCAGCAGAGATGTACTAGCGGGGGCGGGTACGCAGTATTTT.